What follows describes a single T cell receptor beta chain. What it binds is unknown. Using the 5' RACE reads, TCRdb records one entry per CDR3 protein without DNA. The sample holds 500,000 to 700,000 distinct CDR3 sequences. This entry is derived from a study of T cells expressing NK-cell markers. Germline V lookup: CDR1 SGDLS, CDR2 YYNGEE. This CDR3 is 15 amino acids long. Notes on the study in general: These same clonotypes (in several donors) also led the CD3+CD56-NKG2C+ fraction.

V is TRBV9 and J is TRBJ2-1. This receptor was obtained from a man between 18 and 35 years old in good health. The sample taken for sequencing was blood T cells: a sorted CD56 or NKG2C T cell subset, CD4+ or CD8+ T cells, or bulk PBMC T cells (not recorded which). This chain's CDR3 is CASSVKLPNYNEQFF.